The present T cell receptor beta chain was sequenced within a study of T cells in women clearing cervical HPV infection (dated by TCRdb to between 2017 and 2018). Broadly, across the study: Cases were approximately 25 women with histologically confirmed HPV16-related CIN3 or worse, including a couple of invasive cancers. Five blinded duplicates per group were added as quality controls, giving around 60 samples: approximately 50 participants and roughly ten replicates. The exploratory proof-of-principle case-control study was nested within the Guanacaste HPV Natural History Study in Costa Rica and compared TCR repertoires across cervical HPV16 outcomes. The parent cohort enrolled 9,000 to 13,000 women aged 18 or older in Guanacaste, Costa Rica, in 1993 to 1994 and followed the women for 7 to 8 years. Cases had a median age of around 32 years and controls had a median age of about 37, with no significant differences in baseline characteristics. Since only a few of the women had HLA typing available, the possibility that HLA type was acting as a confounder could not be ruled out. For cases, a median interval of roughly 150 days, with an interquartile range of about 85 to 200 days, was observed between lesion detection and blood sampling. Blood from cases was collected at the visit where the lesion was first found, while blood from controls was collected once the infection could no longer be detected. Cases were matched to controls by age within five years and by the year the sample was collected. The approximately 26 controls were women who cleared a single incident HPV16 infection within 12 months without developing precancer or cancer.

TCR beta CDR3 regions were amplified by multiplex PCR from an average of roughly 1,300 ng genomic DNA per sample using the immunoSEQ assay. Primer bias was corrected in the assay by using a complete synthetic TCR repertoire to establish an amplification baseline. Amplicons were sequenced on the Illumina platform. Per the authors' processing: Sequence errors were corrected by clustering with frequency ratios and a modified nearest-neighbor algorithm, and the sequences were then analyzed in the immunoSEQ Analyzer using IMGT gene definitions. TCR richness and evenness were averaged over 20 rarefaction repeats at each rarefaction depth, excluding samples with fewer sequences than the depth. Relative abundances of V, D and J genes were compared between groups using Wilcoxon rank sum tests, with FDR correction applied. In the blinded duplicates, the intraclass correlation was 90% to 96% for TCR richness and averaged around 80% across 66 gene segments. In TCRdb, the immuneACCESS table is reduced to in-frame sequences with V and J assigned. These tables do not hold every clone; where another copy was compared, an unresolved V gene accounts for under half, and the others remain unexplained. V and J calls and clone size follow that table, whereas D and trimming were derived from the DNA. The sample's records list about 32,000 clones. Of the sample, around 7% is held by the ten largest clones.

About this clone: Which antigen it targets is not known.

Study-level results and caveats: Because the number of T cells in each sample was unknown, differences in richness could reflect differing T-cell content rather than repertoire biology. The cross-sectional design could not show whether associations preceded infection or resulted from it; effector/memory subsets and HPV-specific T cells were not isolated. Across sequencing depths, CIN3+ cases showed significantly higher TCR repertoire richness than controls, but evenness did not differ between the groups. Random forest classifiers combining richness and V gene abundances distinguished cases from controls with an estimated AUC of approximately 0.83.

Every participant had a single incident cervical HPV16 infection, and prevalent HPV16 infections were excluded. Cervical HPV DNA was detected by MY09/MY11 PCR, and genotyping was performed by dot-blot hybridization. Roughly 16 mL of heparinized blood were centrifuged, and the buffy coat was split into aliquots, frozen at -30 degrees C, and then kept at -80 degrees C. QIAGEN kits were used to extract genomic DNA from the buffy coat specimens. The receptor was derived from a woman between 18 and 69 years old with a cervical HPV16 infection that either progressed to CIN3+ or cleared (not recorded which). Input material: blood buffy coat.

CDR3 sequence: CASSPWGQANTGELFF. Partial CDR3 DNA: TGTGCCAGTAGTCCCTGGGGACAAGCGAACACCGGGGAG. The rearranged segments are TRBV19 and TRBJ2-2; matching of 6 bases hints at TRBD1 as the D gene. The sequenced fragment ends 3 residues before the CDR3 boundary, so the rest is inferred from the germline J gene. The CDR3 spans 16 residues, from the cysteine through the phenylalanine. The DNA shown is the part of the CDR3 that was read: 39 bases, in frame from base 1. V is shortened by 5 bases, J by 0 bases, and the region joining them spans 13 bases. The germline V gene (reference sequence) sets CDR1 to LNHDA and CDR2 to SQIVND.